This is a list of T cell receptor beta chains from one sample in a study of blood T cell repertoires in COVID-19. TCRdb's copy holds only in-frame clones and misses some; the assay was immunoSEQ multiplex PCR. The data show some 220,000 clones, 65% to 85% seen once. Sequenced sample: peripheral blood. These receptors all stem from a human donor in a cohort sampled during active COVID-19. CDR3s include the opening cysteine and the closing phenylalanine or tryptophan. D genes are given only for firm matches. Only part of the rows carry a size: once, few, many, or a class if the clone is expanded.

>TRBV5-1|TRBD2|.|TRBJ2-7
CASSRTSSSVEQYF
TGCGCCAGCAGCAGGACTAGCTCTTCAGTGGAGCAGTACTTC
>TRBV19|.|.|TRBJ1-6
CASSRQRTPLHF
TGTGCCAGTAGCCGACAGAGAACACCCCTCCACTTT
>TRBV2|TRBD1|.|TRBJ1-1
CASSEGPGTGGANTEAFF
TGTGCCAGCAGTGAAGGACCCGGGACAGGGGGCGCGAACACTGAAGCTTTCTTT
>TRBV29-1|TRBD1|.|TRBJ1-2
CSVRTGEYGYTF
TGCAGCGTACGGACAGGGGAATATGGCTACACCTTC
>TRBV5-1|.|.|TRBJ2-2
CASSFRLPETGELFF
TGCGCCAGCAGCTTCCGACTCCCTGAGACCGGGGAGCTGTTTTTT
>TRBV27|.|.|TRBJ2-3
CASSFRESATQYF
TGTGCCAGCAGTTTCCGGGAGTCAGCTACGCAGTATTTT
>TRBV9|.|few|TRBJ1-2
CASSVRDTDYGYTF
TGTGCCAGCAGCGTAAGGGACACCGACTATGGCTACACCTTC
>TRBV5-6|.|.|TRBJ1-1
CASRETMNTEAFF
TGTGCCAGCAGGGAGACTATGAACACTGAAGCTTTCTTT
>TRBV15|.|once|TRBJ2-5
CATSRQGRETQYF
TGTGCCACCAGCAGACAGGGAAGAGAGACCCAGTACTTC
>TRBV10-2|TRBD1|few|TRBJ2-7
CASSERTGQGSYEQYF
TGCGCCAGCAGTGAGCGGACGGGACAGGGGTCCTACGAGCAGTACTTC
>TRBV4-1|.|.|TRBJ1-5
CASSQEWGGRPASYFSNQPQHF
TGCGCCAGCAGCCAAGAGTGGGGGGGCAGGCCCGCGAGCTATTTCAGCAATCAGCCCCAGCATTTT
>TRBV4-1|TRBD2|.|TRBJ2-3
CASSQVAGETDTQYF
TGCGCCAGCAGCCAAGTAGCGGGAGAAACGGATACGCAGTATTTT
>TRBV4-1|TRBD2|.|TRBJ2-7
CASSPRTSGKHEQYF
TGCGCCAGCAGCCCCCGGACTAGCGGGAAACACGAGCAGTACTTC
>TRBV9|.|.|TRBJ1-2
CASSVEERGYGYTF
TGTGCCAGCAGCGTAGAGGAGCGGGGCTACGGCTACACCTTC
>TRBV5-4|TRBD1|.|TRBJ2-2
CASSRSGTATGELFF
TGTGCCAGCAGCAGATCCGGGACAGCCACCGGGGAGCTGTTTTTT
>TRBV10-3|TRBD1|.|TRBJ1-5
CATRQGSGGISDSQPQHF
TGTGCCACAAGACAGGGGTCGGGTGGTATATCAGACTCTCAGCCCCAGCATTTT
>TRBV7-2|TRBD2|.|TRBJ2-5
CASSYRGASGETQYF
TGTGCCAGCAGCTACCGGGGAGCTAGCGGGGAGACCCAGTACTTC
>TRBV5-1|TRBD1|.|TRBJ1-6
CASSLWDSGNSPLHF
TGCGCCAGCAGCTTATGGGACAGTGGGAATTCACCCCTCCACTTT
>TRBV19|TRBD2|.|TRBJ2-5
CASSSTSGRGETQYF
TGTGCCAGTAGTTCCACTAGCGGGAGGGGAGAGACCCAGTACTTC
>TRBV7-3|.|.|TRBJ2-2
CASSVSRDFTGELFF
TGTGCCAGCAGCGTCTCCCGGGATTTTACCGGGGAGCTGTTTTTT
>TRBV30|.|.|TRBJ1-1
CAWSTGPQNTEAFF
TGTGCCTGGAGTACAGGGCCCCAGAACACTGAAGCTTTCTTT
>TRBV5-8|.|.|TRBJ1-1
CASSQDWGGAFF
TGTGCCAGCAGCCAGGACTGGGGTGGGGCTTTCTTT
>TRBV10-3|TRBD1|.|TRBJ1-6
CAISARTGGNSPLHF
TGTGCCATCAGCGCCCGGACAGGGGGAAATTCACCCCTCCACTTT
>TRBV7-9|TRBD1|.|TRBJ2-2
CASSPQGVGELFF
TGTGCCAGCAGCCCTCAGGGGGTCGGGGAGCTGTTTTTT
>TRBV24-1|.|.|TRBJ2-7
CATSEAGPGIYEQYF
TGTGCCACCAGTGAAGCGGGCCCTGGGATCTACGAGCAGTACTTC
>TRBV24-1|TRBD1|.|TRBJ1-5
CATTRDRRNQPQHF
TGTGCCACCACAAGGGACAGGCGCAATCAGCCCCAGCATTTT
>TRBV11-3|TRBD2|.|TRBJ2-1
CASSIGLAGTYNEQFF
TGTGCCAGCAGCATCGGACTAGCGGGCACGTACAATGAGCAGTTCTTC
>TRBV5-5|.|.|TRBJ1-2
CASSLARVRWVFHGYTF
TGTGCCAGCAGCTTGGCCAGGGTGCGGTGGGTATTTCATGGCTACACCTTC
>TRBV4-1|.|.|TRBJ1-1
CASSRKGRGVLNTEAFF
TGCGCCAGCAGCCGAAAAGGTCGGGGGGTATTGAACACTGAAGCTTTCTTT
>TRBV27|TRBD2|once|TRBJ2-2
CASRLAGSNTGELFF
TGTGCCAGCAGACTAGCGGGATCGAACACCGGGGAGCTGTTTTTT
>TRBV12-3/TRBV12-4|.|.|TRBJ1-1
CASSMTENTEAFF
TGTGCCAGCAGCATGACAGAAAACACTGAAGCTTTCTTT
>TRBV5-1|TRBD2|.|TRBJ2-7
CASSGTSGSYEQYF
TGCGCCAGCAGTGGGACTAGCGGCTCCTACGAGCAGTACTTC
>TRBV5-6|TRBD1|.|TRBJ1-1
CASSVTGRTEAFF
TGTGCCAGCAGCGTGACAGGGCGAACTGAAGCTTTCTTT
>TRBV28|.|.|TRBJ1-1
CASSPPGRTEAFF
TGTGCCAGCAGCCCCCCTGGCCGCACTGAAGCTTTCTTT
>TRBV11-2|.|.|TRBJ2-7
CASSLEGGNAYEQYF
TGTGCCAGCAGCTTGGAGGGTGGAAACGCCTACGAGCAGTACTTC
>TRBV19|.|.|TRBJ1-2
CASSILAVLDDGYTF
TGTGCCAGTAGTATATTGGCGGTACTAGACGATGGCTACACCTTC
>TRBV19|.|.|TRBJ1-1
CASSISLRTTNMNTEAFF
TGTGCCAGTAGTATAAGTTTAAGGACAACGAACATGAACACTGAAGCTTTCTTT
>TRBV10-1|.|.|TRBJ2-3
CASSEAAGVGTQYF
TGCGCCAGCAGTGAGGCGGCAGGGGTTGGCACGCAGTATTTT
>TRBV5-6|TRBD1|.|TRBJ1-2
CASSLPGQGFTGYTF
TGTGCCAGCAGCTTGCCTGGACAGGGTTTTACTGGCTACACCTTC
>TRBV5-4|.|.|TRBJ1-1
CASSYPGGMNTEAFF
TGTGCCAGCAGCTACCCAGGAGGGATGAACACTGAAGCTTTCTTT
>TRBV6-5|.|.|TRBJ1-4
CASSYSPGHFNEKLFF
TGTGCCAGCAGTTACTCGCCGGGACACTTTAATGAAAAACTGTTTTTT
>TRBV6-5|TRBD1|few|TRBJ1-6
CASRRQGSPLHF
TGTGCCAGCAGGCGACAGGGCTCACCCCTCCACTTT
>TRBV13|.|.|TRBJ1-6
CASSSLRANNSPLHF
TGTGCCAGCAGCTCCCTCAGGGCGAATAATTCACCCCTCCACTTT
>TRBV7-9|.|.|TRBJ2-5
CASKKSDQETQYF
TGTGCCAGCAAAAAAAGCGACCAAGAGACCCAGTACTTC
>TRBV7-8|.|.|TRBJ1-1
CASSSEAAGTEAFF
TGTGCCAGCAGCTCAGAGGCAGCGGGGACTGAAGCTTTCTTT
>TRBV7-9|TRBD2|.|TRBJ2-7
CASSSGLALIFYEQYF
TGTGCCAGCAGCTCCGGACTAGCATTGATATTCTACGAGCAGTACTTC
>TRBV30|.|.|TRBJ1-4
CAWIPPGGLEKLFF
TGTGCCTGGATCCCCCCCGGCGGCCTCGAAAAACTGTTTTTT
>TRBV27|.|.|TRBJ1-4
CASSFTRKGEKLFF
TGTGCCAGCAGTTTCACAAGGAAGGGGGAAAAACTGTTTTTT